Listed below are T cell receptor beta chains from one sample, sequenced in a study of shared clonotypes between healthy human individuals. The method was immunoSEQ multiplex PCR; TCRdb's version includes in-frame clones alone and lacks a portion of them. The sample carries 2 million to 2.5 million clones, 90% to 96% recorded once. The sample comprised naive CD4+ T cells sorted from blood. These receptors came from a man in his late teens or twenties in good health. The CDR3 runs from the conserved cysteine through the conserved F or W. The D gene is left open where the match is weak. Clone size is stated in some rows and not others, as once, few, many or a class when expanded.

cdr3_aa cdr3_nt clone_size d_call j_call v_call
CASSSNVVEETQYF TGCGCCAGCAGCTCGAACGTAGTTGAAGAGACCCAGTACTTC . . TRBJ2-5 TRBV5-1
CASSQDLNYEQYF TGCGCCAGCAGCCAAGATCTCAACTACGAGCAGTACTTC . . TRBJ2-7 TRBV4-3
CASSLDHSLAGRETQYF TGTGCCAGCAGCTTGGACCACTCCCTAGCGGGGCGGGAGACCCAGTACTTC . TRBD2 TRBJ2-5 TRBV5-8
CASSRDRGTQPQHF TGTGCCAGCAGCCGGGACAGGGGGACTCAGCCCCAGCATTTT . TRBD1 TRBJ1-5 TRBV6-5
CASNKREDAYEQYF TGTGCCAGCAATAAGCGGGAGGACGCCTACGAGCAGTACTTC . TRBD2 TRBJ2-7 TRBV6-4
CAWSRNTIYF TGTGCCTGGAGTCGAAACACCATATATTTT few . TRBJ1-3 TRBV30
CASSPGTTANYGYTF TGTGCCAGCAGCCCCGGGACAACAGCTAACTATGGCTACACCTTC . . TRBJ1-2 TRBV9
CASSEGGTSSYEQYF TGTGCCAGCAGTGAAGGGGGGACTAGTTCCTACGAGCAGTACTTC . TRBD2 TRBJ2-7 TRBV6-1
CASRPPGQEKGQYF TGTGCCAGCAGGCCACCGGGACAGGAGAAGGGGCAGTACTTC . TRBD1 TRBJ2-7 TRBV6-5
CASRASEQSLNSPLHF TGTGCCAGCAGGGCCTCAGAGCAGTCTCTTAATTCACCCCTCCACTTT . . TRBJ1-6 TRBV28
CASSNGLAGGPVTDTQYF TGCGCCAGCAGCAACGGACTAGCGGGGGGGCCGGTCACAGATACGCAGTATTTT . TRBD2 TRBJ2-3 TRBV5-1
CASSRSQGIYNEQFF TGTGCCAGCAGCCGCTCCCAAGGGATTTACAATGAGCAGTTCTTC . . TRBJ2-1 TRBV6-6
CAWSVKTGSGNTIYF TGTGCCTGGAGTGTCAAGACAGGCTCTGGAAACACCATATATTTT . . TRBJ1-3 TRBV30
CASSLDVGRAFF TGCGCCAGCAGCTTGGATGTTGGGCGAGCTTTCTTT . . TRBJ1-1 TRBV5-1
CASNVVGEAGEAFF TGTGCCAGCAACGTCGTAGGTGAAGCGGGTGAAGCTTTCTTT . . TRBJ1-1 TRBV2
CAITKQGNTEAFF TGTGCCATCACCAAACAGGGGAACACTGAAGCTTTCTTT . . TRBJ1-1 TRBV10-3
CASSTGGGAYEQYF TGCGCCAGCAGCACGGGAGGAGGGGCCTACGAGCAGTACTTC . TRBD2 TRBJ2-7 TRBV5-1
CASSSKAGPADTQYF TGTGCCAGCAGCTCGAAAGCGGGCCCCGCAGATACGCAGTATTTT . . TRBJ2-3 TRBV5-6
CASSENGDTQYF TGCGCCAGCAGTGAGAACGGGGATACGCAGTATTTT . . TRBJ2-3 TRBV10-1
CASSPQGSTQYF TGTGCCAGCAGCCCCCAGGGGAGCACGCAGTATTTT . . TRBJ2-3 TRBV7-3
CASSLTPSGVNEQFF TGTGCCAGCAGTTTAACTCCTAGCGGGGTAAATGAGCAGTTCTTC . TRBD2 TRBJ2-1 TRBV28
CASSLLPGGDPTNEKLFF TGCGCCAGCAGCTTGTTGCCAGGGGGAGATCCGACTAATGAAAAACTGTTTTTT . TRBD1 TRBJ1-4 TRBV5-1
CASSRGSLYEQYF TGTGCCAGCAGTCGCGGGAGCCTATACGAGCAGTACTTC few TRBD2 TRBJ2-7 TRBV6-1
CASSEAGGFTGELFF TGTGCCAGCAGTGAAGCTGGGGGGTTCACCGGGGAGCTGTTTTTT . . TRBJ2-2 TRBV2
CASSLGLIPDTQYF TGCGCCAGCAGCTTGGGCTTAATCCCAGATACGCAGTATTTT . . TRBJ2-3 TRBV5-1